This record looks at one T cell receptor beta chain sequence and its context. Its antigen is still unknown. These data are taken from a study of CD8 T cells in ankylosing spondylitis. General study points: Reactive arthritis synovial fluid and blood previously showed some of these motif variants. As reported, disease-linked clones showed significant enrichment in matched ankylosing spondylitis synovial fluid. Blood from ankylosing spondylitis patients appeared to carry a characteristic roughly eight-variant TCR beta motif.

CDR1 is SEHNR and CDR2 is FQNEAQ in the germline V gene (reference sequence). The CDR3 sequence is 15 residues long. V was cut by 5 bases and J by 5 bases, with 19 bases left in between. Each TCR beta library was made by quantitative 5'-RACE that incorporated molecular barcodes. TCRdb re-called the 5' RACE reads with MiXCR, one entry per CDR3 protein. The data contain just under 550,000 distinct CDR3 sequences, about 12% of them singletons. The source of this sequence is a male donor with ankylosing spondylitis. The sequenced sample was blood, either unsorted or a sorted T cell fraction (not recorded which). This chain joins TRBV7-9 and TRBJ2-7; weak D call: TRBD2 (5 bases). CDR3 nucleotide sequence: TGTGCCAGCAGCCTACTTACCGGGGTAGTCCACGAGCAGTACTTC. The encoded protein is CASSLLTGVVHEQYF.